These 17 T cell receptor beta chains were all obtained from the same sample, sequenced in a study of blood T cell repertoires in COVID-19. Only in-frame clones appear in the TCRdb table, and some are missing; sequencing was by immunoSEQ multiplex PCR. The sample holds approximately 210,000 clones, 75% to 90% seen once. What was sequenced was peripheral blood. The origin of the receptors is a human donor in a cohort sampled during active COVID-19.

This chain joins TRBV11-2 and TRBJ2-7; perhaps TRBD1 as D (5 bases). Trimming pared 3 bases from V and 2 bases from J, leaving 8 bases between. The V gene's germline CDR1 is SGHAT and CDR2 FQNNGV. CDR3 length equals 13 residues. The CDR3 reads CASSFSTAYEQYF. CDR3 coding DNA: TGTGCCAGCAGCTTTTCGACAGCCTACGAGCAGTACTTC.

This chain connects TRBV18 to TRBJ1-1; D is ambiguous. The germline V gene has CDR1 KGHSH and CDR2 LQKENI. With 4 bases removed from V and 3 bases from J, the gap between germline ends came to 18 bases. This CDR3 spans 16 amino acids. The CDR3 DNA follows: TGTGCCAGCTCACGTGGTGAGGGCGTAGCCTACACTGAAGCTTTCTTT. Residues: CASSRGEGVAYTEAFF.

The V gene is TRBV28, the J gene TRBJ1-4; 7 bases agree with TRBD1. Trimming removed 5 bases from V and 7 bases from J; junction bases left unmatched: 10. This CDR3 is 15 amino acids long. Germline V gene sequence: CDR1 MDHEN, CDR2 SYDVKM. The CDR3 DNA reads TGTGCCAGCAGTCCCGCGGACAGGAAGAGTGAAAAACTGTTTTTT. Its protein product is CASSPADRKSEKLFF.

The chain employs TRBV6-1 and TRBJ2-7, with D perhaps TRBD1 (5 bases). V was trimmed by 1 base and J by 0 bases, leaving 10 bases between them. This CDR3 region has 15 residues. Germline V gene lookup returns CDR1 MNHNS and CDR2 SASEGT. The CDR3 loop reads CASSEEETGSYEQYF. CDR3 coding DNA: TGTGCCAGCAGTGAAGAGGAAACAGGCTCCTACGAGCAGTACTTC.

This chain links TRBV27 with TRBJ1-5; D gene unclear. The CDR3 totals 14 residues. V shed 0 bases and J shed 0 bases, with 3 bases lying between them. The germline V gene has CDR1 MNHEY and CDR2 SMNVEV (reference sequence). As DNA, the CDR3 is TGTGCCAGCAGTTTATCGAGTAGCAATCAGCCCCAGCATTTT. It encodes CASSLSSSNQPQHF.

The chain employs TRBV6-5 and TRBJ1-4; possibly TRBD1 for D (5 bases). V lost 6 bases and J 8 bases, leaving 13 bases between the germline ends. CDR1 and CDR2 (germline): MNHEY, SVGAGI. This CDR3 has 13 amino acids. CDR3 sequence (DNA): TGTGCCAGCAGGGTGGGGGGGAGCGAAAAACTGTTTTTT. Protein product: CASRVGGSEKLFF.

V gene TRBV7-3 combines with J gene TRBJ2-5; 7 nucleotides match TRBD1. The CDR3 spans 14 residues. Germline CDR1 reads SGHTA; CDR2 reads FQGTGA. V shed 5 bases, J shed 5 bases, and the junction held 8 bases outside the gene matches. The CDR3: CASSPGGGRETQYF. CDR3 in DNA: TGTGCCAGCAGCCCAGGGGGTGGGCGGGAGACCCAGTACTTC.

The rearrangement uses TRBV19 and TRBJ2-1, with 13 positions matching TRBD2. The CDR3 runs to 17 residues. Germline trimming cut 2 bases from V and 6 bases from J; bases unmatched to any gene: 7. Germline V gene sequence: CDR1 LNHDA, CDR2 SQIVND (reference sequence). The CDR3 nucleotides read TGTGCCAGTAGTATAAACCTACTAGCGGGAGGGCCCAATGAGCAGTTCTTC. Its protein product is CASSINLLAGGPNEQFF.

CDR3 DNA sequence: TGCGCCAGCAGTTCGACTAGCGACAACTACAATGAGCAGTTCTTC. Encoded protein: CASSSTSDNYNEQFF. The chain links TRBV5-1 to TRBJ2-1, with 8 nucleotides matching TRBD2. CDR3 size: 15 residues. Trimming removed 5 bases from V and 3 bases from J; junction bases left unmatched: 7. Germline CDR1 SGHRS, CDR2 YFSETQ.

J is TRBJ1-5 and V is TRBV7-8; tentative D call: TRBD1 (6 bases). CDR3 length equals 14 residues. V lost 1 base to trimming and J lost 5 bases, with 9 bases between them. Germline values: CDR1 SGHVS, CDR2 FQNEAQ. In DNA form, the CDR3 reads TGTGCCAGCAGCTTAGACAGGGAGTATCAGCCCCAGCATTTT. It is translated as CASSLDREYQPQHF.

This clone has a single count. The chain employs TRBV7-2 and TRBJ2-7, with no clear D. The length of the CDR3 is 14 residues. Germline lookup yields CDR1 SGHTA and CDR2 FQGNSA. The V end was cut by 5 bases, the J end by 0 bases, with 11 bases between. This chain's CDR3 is CASSPQWLSYEQYF. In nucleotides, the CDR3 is TGTGCCAGCAGCCCCCAGTGGCTCTCCTACGAGCAGTACTTC.

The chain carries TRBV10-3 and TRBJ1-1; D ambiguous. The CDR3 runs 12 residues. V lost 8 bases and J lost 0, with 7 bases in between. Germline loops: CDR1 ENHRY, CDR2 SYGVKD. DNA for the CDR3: TGTGCCATCGGAGCGGTGAACACTGAAGCTTTCTTT. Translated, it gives CAIGAVNTEAFF.

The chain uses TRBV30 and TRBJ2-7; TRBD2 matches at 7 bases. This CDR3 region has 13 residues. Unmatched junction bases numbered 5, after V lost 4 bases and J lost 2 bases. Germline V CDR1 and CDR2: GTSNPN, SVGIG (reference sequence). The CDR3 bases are TGTGCCTGGATTGGGGCGGGAGCCTACGAGCAGTACTTC. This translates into CAWIGAGAYEQYF.

The CDR3 region has the DNA TGTGCCAGCAAGAAGGGAGTTAATGAAAAACTGTTTTTT. Protein product: CASKKGVNEKLFF. The chain uses TRBV6-5 and TRBJ1-4, with unresolved D. Germline CDR1 is MNHEY and CDR2 is SVGAGI. The CDR3 extends over 13 amino acids. The V gene lost 7 bases and the J gene lost 4 bases, with 10 bases spanning the gap.

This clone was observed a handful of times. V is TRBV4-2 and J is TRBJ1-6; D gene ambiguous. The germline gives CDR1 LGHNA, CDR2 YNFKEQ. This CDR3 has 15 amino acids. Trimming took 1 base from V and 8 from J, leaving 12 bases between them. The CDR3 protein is CASSQVLVEDSPLHF. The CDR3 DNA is TGTGCCAGCAGCCAAGTCCTGGTGGAGGATTCACCCCTCCACTTT.

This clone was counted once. CDR3 DNA: TGTGCCAGCAGGGGCAGGGGGCTATACAATGAGCAGTTCTTC. This encodes CASRGRGLYNEQFF. The chain carries TRBV5-6 and TRBJ2-1, with TRBD1 matching 8 bases. With V trimmed by 5 bases and J by 4 bases, 5 bases remained unmatched. The CDR3 contains 14 residues. Germline assignment: CDR1 SGHDT and CDR2 YYEEEE.

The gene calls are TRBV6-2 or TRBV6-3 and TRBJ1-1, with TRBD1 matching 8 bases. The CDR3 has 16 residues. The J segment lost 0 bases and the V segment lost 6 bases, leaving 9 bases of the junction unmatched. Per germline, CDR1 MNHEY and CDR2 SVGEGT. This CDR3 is CASSPQGVRMNTEAFF. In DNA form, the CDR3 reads TGTGCCAGCAGCCCACAGGGGGTCAGAATGAACACTGAAGCTTTCTTT.